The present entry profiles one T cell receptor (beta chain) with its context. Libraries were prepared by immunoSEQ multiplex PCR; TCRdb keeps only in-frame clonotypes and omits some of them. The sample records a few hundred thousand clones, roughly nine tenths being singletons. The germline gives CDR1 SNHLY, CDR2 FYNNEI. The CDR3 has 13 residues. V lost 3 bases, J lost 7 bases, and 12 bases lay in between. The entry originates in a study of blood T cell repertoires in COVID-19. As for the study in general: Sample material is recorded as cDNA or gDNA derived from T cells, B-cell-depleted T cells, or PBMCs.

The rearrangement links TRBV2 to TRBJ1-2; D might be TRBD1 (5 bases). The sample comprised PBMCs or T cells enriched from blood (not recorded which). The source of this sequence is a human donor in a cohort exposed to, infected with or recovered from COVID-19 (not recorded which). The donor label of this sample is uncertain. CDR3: CASSEGREGGYTF. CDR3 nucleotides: TGTGCCAGCAGTGAGGGCAGGGAAGGTGGCTACACCTTC.